This TCR beta chain was sequenced during a study of blood T cell repertoires in COVID-19. Study in general: Whether acute or convalescent, the COVID-19 samples came from the United States, Italy and Spain. In each case, the material was cDNA or gDNA derived from T cells, B-cell-depleted T cells, or PBMCs.

Germline CDR1 is MNHEY and CDR2 is SMNVEV (reference sequence). Trimming removed 5 bases from V and 13 bases from J; junction bases left unmatched: 16. CDR3 length: 15 residues. The authors' processing: From reference gene primer amplification, estimates of nucleated cell counts were derived. Assay used: immunoSEQ multiplex PCR; TCRdb lists only in-frame clones, some missing. Clone size and the V and J calls come from that table; the DNA yielded D and trimming. The sample records under 300,000 clones, 70% to 90% being singletons. The sequencing sample was made of peripheral blood. V usage is TRBV27 and J usage is TRBJ1-2; TRBD1 agrees at 10 bases. This sequence originates from a woman aged 40 to 55 with acute or convalescent COVID-19. This CDR3 is CASSPRTVGQGRITF. The CDR3 DNA follows: TGTGCCAGCAGTCCTCGCACCGTGGGACAGGGGAGAATCACCTTC.